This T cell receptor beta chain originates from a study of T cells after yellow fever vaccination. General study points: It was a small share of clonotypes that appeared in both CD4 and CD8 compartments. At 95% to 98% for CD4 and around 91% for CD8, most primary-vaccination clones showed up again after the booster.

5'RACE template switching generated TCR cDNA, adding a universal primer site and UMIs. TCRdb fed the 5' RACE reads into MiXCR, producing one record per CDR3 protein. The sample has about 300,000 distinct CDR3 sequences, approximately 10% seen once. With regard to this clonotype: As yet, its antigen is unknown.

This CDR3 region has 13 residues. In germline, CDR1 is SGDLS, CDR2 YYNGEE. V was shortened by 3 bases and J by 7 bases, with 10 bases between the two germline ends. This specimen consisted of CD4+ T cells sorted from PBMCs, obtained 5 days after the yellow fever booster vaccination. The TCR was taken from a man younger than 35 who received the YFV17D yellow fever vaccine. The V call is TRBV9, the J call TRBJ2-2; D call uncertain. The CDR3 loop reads CASSAADYGELFF. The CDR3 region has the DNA TGTGCCAGCAGCGCCGCAGATTACGGGGAGCTGTTTTTT.